The clone carrying this TCR beta chain was observed many times. What it binds is not known. The sample is drawn from a study of CD8 T cells in ankylosing spondylitis. Quantitative 5'-RACE with molecular barcodes produced the TCR beta libraries. TCRdb reprocessed the 5' RACE reads with MiXCR, giving one entry per CDR3 protein. This table has about 510,000 distinct CDR3 sequences, 5.3% appearing once. Study outcomes and limitations: Characteristic of ankylosing spondylitis blood, it appeared, was a TCR beta motif comprising about eight highly homologous variants. Those disease-linked clones were CD8+; they were also relatively rare in peripheral blood. Disease-associated clones were reportedly significantly overrepresented in matched ankylosing spondylitis synovial fluid.

Sequencing was performed on blood, either unsorted or a sorted T cell fraction (not recorded which). The sequence came from a male donor with ankylosing spondylitis.

In nucleotides, the CDR3 is TGCAGCGTTGCGGCAGGGGTCACAGATACGCAGTATTTT. Amino acid sequence: CSVAAGVTDTQYF. This sequence joins TRBV29-1 and TRBJ2-3, with TRBD1 as a possible D gene (6 bases). The CDR3 is made up of 13 amino acids. Trimming took off 4 bases at V and 2 bases at J, with 10 bases between the two ends. Germline lookup yields CDR1 SQVTM and CDR2 ANQGSEA.